The 15 T cell receptor beta chains presented below share a single source sample, sequenced in a study of shared clonotypes between healthy human individuals. Clones were read by immunoSEQ multiplex PCR, and TCRdb kept only the in-frame ones, dropping some. The profile shows 1.5 million to 2.5 million clones, approximately 95% of them singletons. CD8 cells regarded as naive lacked CD45RO, were positively chosen for CCR7, and omitted terminally differentiated effector memory CD45RA+ cells. The sequenced sample was naive CD8+ T cells sorted from blood. The receptors stem from a man aged 18 to 29 in good health.

The CDR3 coding sequence is TGCGCCAGCAGCCAAGGTCAGGGCCTTGAAAAGTACTTC. Translation: CASSQGQGLEKYF. The chain is built from TRBV4-1 and TRBJ2-7; D is perhaps TRBD1 (5 bases). The CDR3 contains 13 residues. Germline-derived CDR1 and CDR2 are MGHRA and YSYEKL. V was shortened by 1 base and J by 11 bases, with 15 bases between the two germline ends.

The chain employs TRBV6-5 and TRBJ1-5; D ambiguous. CDR3 length: 13 amino acids. The germline CDR1 and CDR2 sequences are MNHEY and SVGAGI. Trimming stripped 6 bases from V and 8 bases from J, with 14 bases between. The DNA of the CDR3 is TGTGCCAGCAGCCATGACCCAGCCGAGCCCCAGCATTTT. It specifies CASSHDPAEPQHF.

The chain is built from TRBV9 and TRBJ2-3; TRBD2 matches 8 bases. CDR1 and CDR2 from the germline V gene are SGDLS and YYNGEE. The length of the CDR3 is 15 residues. The V gene end was trimmed by 4 bases and the J gene end by 6 bases; junction bases not matched to a gene: 10. The CDR3 coding sequence is TGTGCCAGCAGCCTCCGGACGGGAGGGCCGGATACGCAGTATTTT. Translated, it gives CASSLRTGGPDTQYF.

The chain joins TRBV11-2 to TRBJ2-3; maybe TRBD1 (6 bases). CDR1 is SGHAT, CDR2 FQNNGV, per germline. The V end was cut by 4 bases, the J end by 3 bases, with 17 bases between. The length of the CDR3 is 16 residues. The CDR3 reads CASSWGLEGVTDTQYF. Here the CDR3 DNA reads TGTGCCAGCAGCTGGGGGCTAGAGGGAGTGACAGATACGCAGTATTTT.

To note about this clone: In the same sample, other DNA sequences code for this CDR3. V and J are TRBV27 and TRBJ2-7, with D perhaps TRBD1 or TRBD2 (5 bases each). V lost 3 bases to trimming and J lost 4 bases, with 10 bases between them. The CDR3 sequence is 13 residues long. Germline assignment: CDR1 MNHEY and CDR2 SMNVEV (reference sequence). For the CDR3, the DNA is TGTGCCAGCAGTTTGGGACCCTCTTACGAGCAGTACTTC. Its translation: CASSLGPSYEQYF.

The CDR3 spells CASSIIGLNQPQHF. The CDR3 region has the DNA TGTGCCAGTAGTATTATCGGATTAAATCAGCCCCAGCATTTT. This rearrangement joins TRBV19 to TRBJ1-5; D unclear. Trimming shortened V by 3 bases and J by 4 bases, and 10 bases separated the two germline ends. CDR3 length: 14 residues. Germline V gene data show CDR1 as LNHDA and CDR2 as SQIVND (reference sequence).

The chain recombines TRBV30 with TRBJ1-1; 7 bases map to TRBD1. The CDR3 is made up of 14 amino acids. Germline V gives CDR1 GTSNPN, CDR2 SVGIG (reference sequence). Germline trimming cut 2 bases from V and 2 bases from J; bases unmatched to any gene: 5. CDR3 bases: TGTGCCTGGAGTATCCAGGGGGGAAACACTGAAGCTTTCTTT. This gives the protein CAWSIQGGNTEAFF.

This clone was counted a single time. The gene calls are TRBV27 and TRBJ2-3; TRBD2 aligns across 8 bases. CDR1 MNHEY and CDR2 SMNVEV come from the germline V gene (reference sequence). The ends lost 3 bases at V and 1 base at J; junction bases unmatched: 6. This CDR3 contains 16 residues. CDR3 DNA: TGTGCCAGCAGTTTGGGAGCGGGGGTCCGCACAGATACGCAGTATTTT. Protein: CASSLGAGVRTDTQYF.

The chain carries TRBV27 and TRBJ2-5, with a tentative D call TRBD2 (6 bases). Germline V gene lookup returns CDR1 MNHEY and CDR2 SMNVEV (reference sequence). The CDR3 has 15 amino acids. Trimming pared 1 base from V and 7 bases from J, leaving 16 bases between. CDR3 in DNA: TGTGCCAGCAGTTTATTGGCGGGGCGGGTTGTGACCCAGTACTTC. Translating gives CASSLLAGRVVTQYF.

This chain joins TRBV28 and TRBJ1-1, with D possibly being TRBD1 (5 bases). The length of the CDR3 is 13 residues. Germline loops: CDR1 MDHEN, CDR2 SYDVKM. V lost 7 bases to trimming and J lost 1 base, with 10 bases between them. This CDR3 is CASTYGGNTEAFF. Written as DNA, the CDR3 is TGTGCCAGCACCTACGGGGGGAACACTGAAGCTTTCTTT.

This chain connects TRBV7-9 to TRBJ2-1, with D perhaps being TRBD1 or TRBD2 (5 bases each). Germline lookup yields CDR1 SEHNR and CDR2 FQNEAQ (reference sequence). With 5 bases removed from V and 0 bases from J, the gap between germline ends came to 8 bases. The CDR3 is 14 amino acids. DNA of the CDR3: TGTGCCAGCAGCCGGGACCACTCCTACAATGAGCAGTTCTTC. Translation: CASSRDHSYNEQFF.

V gene TRBV30 combines with J gene TRBJ2-7; TRBD1 agrees at 11 bases. The germline V gene has CDR1 GTSNPN and CDR2 SVGIG (reference sequence). The CDR3 totals 18 residues. V gave up 7 bases and J gave up 3 bases; unmatched junction bases: 20. CDR3 DNA: TGTGCCTCCAGTGAGGGACAGGGGGTATTTCGAGTGTTCTACGAGCAGTACTTC. This codes for CASSEGQGVFRVFYEQYF.

Only one count was recorded for this clone. The genes are TRBV25-1 and TRBJ1-2, with D unresolved. This CDR3 is built from 14 residues. Germline assignment: CDR1 MGHDK and CDR2 SYGVNS. V gave up 2 bases and J gave up 3 bases, with 10 bases separating them. CDR3 nucleotide sequence: TGTGCCAGCAGTGAACCAGGCGGATACTATGGCTACACCTTC. This codes for CASSEPGGYYGYTF.

The V call is TRBV5-5, the J call TRBJ2-1; D call uncertain. Germline values: CDR1 SGHKS, CDR2 YYEKEE (reference sequence). CDR3 size: 14 residues. The germline V and J ends were trimmed by 1 base and 7 bases, with 12 bases remaining between them. The DNA for the CDR3 is TGTGCCAGCAGCTTGTGGGGAAGTTGGAATGAGCAGTTCTTC. Protein: CASSLWGSWNEQFF.

This clone has a single count. V usage is TRBV9 and J usage is TRBJ1-6, with a tentative D call TRBD1 (6 bases). Germline V gives CDR1 SGDLS, CDR2 YYNGEE. This CDR3 contains 14 residues. Trimming removed 4 bases from V and 8 bases from J, with 13 bases in between. The CDR3 nucleotides read TGTGCCAGCAGCACCCGACAGGCCCATTCACCCCTCCACTTT. This sequence encodes CASSTRQAHSPLHF.